The sequence of this T cell receptor (beta chain) was determined in a study of blood T cell repertoires in COVID-19. Background on the study: Whether acute or convalescent, the COVID-19 samples came from the United States, Italy and Spain. The cDNA or gDNA used as material had been derived from T cells, B-cell-depleted T cells, or PBMCs.

Under the authors' procedure: It was from reference gene primer amplification that nucleated cell counts were estimated. Here immunoSEQ multiplex PCR was the method, and the copy in TCRdb shows in-frame clones only, minus some. That table gives V, J and clone size, and the DNA gave D and trimming. The sample yields about 24,000 clones, 75% to 90% seen once. This CDR3 spans 14 amino acids. The germline V gene encodes CDR1 MNHEY and CDR2 SVGAGI. V lost 7 bases, J lost 1 base, and 12 bases lay in between. The sequence was collected from a human donor with active COVID-19. The donor label of this sample is uncertain. The material sequenced was peripheral blood. The chain has TRBV6-5 and TRBJ2-3; no definite D call. The CDR3, as DNA: TGTGCCAGCACTTCGACTCGGGGCACAGATACGCAGTATTTT. As protein: CASTSTRGTDTQYF.